This T cell receptor (beta chain) came from a study of T cell responses to AZD1222 COVID-19 vaccine. Points from the study as a whole: Spike-specific TCR breadth and depth both grew after two AZD1222 doses. Just a handful of AZD1222 recipients were seropositive at baseline.

The CDR3 sequence is 16 residues long. V dropped 8 bases and J dropped 0 bases, with 20 bases sitting between them. CDR1 is MNHEY and CDR2 is SMNVEV in the germline V gene (reference sequence). Worth noting for this clone: Its specificity is not known.

The assay was immunoSEQ multiplex PCR, and TCRdb's table has in-frame clones only and misses some. This sample has roughly 160,000 clones, with 85% to 95% found just once. The genes are TRBV27 and TRBJ2-7; D perhaps matches TRBD1 (6 bases). The clonotype comes from an adult in good health. The specimen was peripheral blood, collected on day 0 of AZD1222 vaccination. The CDR3 nucleotides are TGTGCCAGCTCGAAGAAGGGGCAGGGGTACTCCTACGAGCAGTACTTC. Encoded protein: CASSKKGQGYSYEQYF.